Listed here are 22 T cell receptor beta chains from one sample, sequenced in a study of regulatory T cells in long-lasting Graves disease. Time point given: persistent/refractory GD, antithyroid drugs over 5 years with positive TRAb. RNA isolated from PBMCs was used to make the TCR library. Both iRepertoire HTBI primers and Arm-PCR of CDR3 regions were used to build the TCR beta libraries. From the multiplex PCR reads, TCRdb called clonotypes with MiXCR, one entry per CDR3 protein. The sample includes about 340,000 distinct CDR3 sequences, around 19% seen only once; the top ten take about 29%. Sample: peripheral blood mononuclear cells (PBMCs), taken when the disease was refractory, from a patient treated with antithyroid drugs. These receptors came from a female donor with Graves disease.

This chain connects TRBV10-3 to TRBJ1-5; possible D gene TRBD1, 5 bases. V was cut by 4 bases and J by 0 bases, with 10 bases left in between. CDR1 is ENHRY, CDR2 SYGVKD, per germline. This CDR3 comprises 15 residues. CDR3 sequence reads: CAISGSGNSNQPQHF. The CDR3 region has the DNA TGTGCCATCAGTGGGTCAGGGAATAGCAATCAGCCCCAGCATTTT.

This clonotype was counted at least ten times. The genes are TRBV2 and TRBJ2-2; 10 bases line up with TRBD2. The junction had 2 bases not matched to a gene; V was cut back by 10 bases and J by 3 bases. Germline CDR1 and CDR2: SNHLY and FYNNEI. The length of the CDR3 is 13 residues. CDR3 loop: CATLAGDTGELFF. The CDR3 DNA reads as TGTGCCACTCTAGCGGGAGACACCGGGGAGCTGTTTTTT.

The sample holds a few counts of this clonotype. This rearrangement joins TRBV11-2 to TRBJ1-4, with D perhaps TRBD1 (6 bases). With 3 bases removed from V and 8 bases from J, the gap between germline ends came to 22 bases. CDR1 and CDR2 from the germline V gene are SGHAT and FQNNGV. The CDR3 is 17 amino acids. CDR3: CASSFQKRTRGEEKLFF. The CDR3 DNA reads TGTGCCAGCAGCTTCCAAAAAAGGACCAGGGGAGAGGAAAAACTGTTTTTT.

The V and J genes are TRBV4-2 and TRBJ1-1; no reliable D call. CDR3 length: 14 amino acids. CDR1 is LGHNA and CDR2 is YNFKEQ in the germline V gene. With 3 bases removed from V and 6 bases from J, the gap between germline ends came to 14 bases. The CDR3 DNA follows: TGTGCCAGCAGCCAGACTCGGACCGACGCTGAAGCTTTCTTT. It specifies CASSQTRTDAEAFF.

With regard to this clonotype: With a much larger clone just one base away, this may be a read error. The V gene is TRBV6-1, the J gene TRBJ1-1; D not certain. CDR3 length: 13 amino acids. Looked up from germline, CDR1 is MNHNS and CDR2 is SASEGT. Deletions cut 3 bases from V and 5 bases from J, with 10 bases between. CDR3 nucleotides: TGTGCCAGCAGTGAGTTCGAGGTTACTGAAGCTTTCTTT. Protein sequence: CASSEFEVTEAFF.

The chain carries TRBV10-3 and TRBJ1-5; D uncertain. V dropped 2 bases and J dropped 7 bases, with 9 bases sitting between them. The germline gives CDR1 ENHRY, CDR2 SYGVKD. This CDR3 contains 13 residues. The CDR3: CAISETGWQPQHF. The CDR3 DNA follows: TGTGCCATCAGTGAGACGGGATGGCAGCCCCAGCATTTT.

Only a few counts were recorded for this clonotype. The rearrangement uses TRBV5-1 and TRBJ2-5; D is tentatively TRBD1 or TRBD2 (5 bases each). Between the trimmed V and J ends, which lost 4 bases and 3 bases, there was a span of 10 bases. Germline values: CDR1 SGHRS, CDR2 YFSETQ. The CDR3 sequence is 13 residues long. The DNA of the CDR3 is TGCGCCAGCAGCAATCGGGGCGAAGAGACCCAGTACTTC. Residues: CASSNRGEETQYF. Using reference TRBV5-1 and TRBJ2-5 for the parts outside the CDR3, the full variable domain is KAGVTQTPRYLIKTRGQQVTLSCSPISGHRSVSWYQQTPGQGLQFLFEYFSETQRNKGNFPGRFSGRQFSNSRSEMNVSTLELGDSALYLCASSNRGEETQYFGPGTRLLVL.

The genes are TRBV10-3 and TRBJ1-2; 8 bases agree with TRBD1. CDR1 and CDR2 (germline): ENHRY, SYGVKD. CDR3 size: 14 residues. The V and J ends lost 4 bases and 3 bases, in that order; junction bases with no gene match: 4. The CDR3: CAISAPGQDYGYTF. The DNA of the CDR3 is TGTGCCATCAGTGCGCCGGGACAGGACTATGGCTACACCTTC.

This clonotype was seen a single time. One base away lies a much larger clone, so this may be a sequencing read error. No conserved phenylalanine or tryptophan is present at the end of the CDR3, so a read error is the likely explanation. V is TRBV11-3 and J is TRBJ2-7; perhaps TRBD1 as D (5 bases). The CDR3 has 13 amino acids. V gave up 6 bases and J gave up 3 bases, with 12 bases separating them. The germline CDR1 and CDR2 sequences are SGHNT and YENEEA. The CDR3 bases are TGTGCCAGCAGAGCCGACGGACACTACGAGCAGTACTCC. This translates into CASRADGHYEQYS.

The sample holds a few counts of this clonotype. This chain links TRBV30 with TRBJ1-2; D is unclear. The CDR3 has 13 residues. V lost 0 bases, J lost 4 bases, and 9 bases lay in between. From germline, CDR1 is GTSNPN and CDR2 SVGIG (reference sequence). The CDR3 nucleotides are TGTGCCTGGAGTGTCATTGGTGCCTATGGCTACACCTTC. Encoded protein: CAWSVIGAYGYTF.

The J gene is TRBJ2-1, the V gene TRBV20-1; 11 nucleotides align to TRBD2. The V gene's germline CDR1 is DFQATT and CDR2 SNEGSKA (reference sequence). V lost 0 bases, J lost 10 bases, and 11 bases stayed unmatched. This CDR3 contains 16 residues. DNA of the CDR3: TGCAGTGCTAGAGATGAGAGACTAGCGGGACCACGAGAGCAGTTCTTC. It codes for CSARDERLAGPREQFF.

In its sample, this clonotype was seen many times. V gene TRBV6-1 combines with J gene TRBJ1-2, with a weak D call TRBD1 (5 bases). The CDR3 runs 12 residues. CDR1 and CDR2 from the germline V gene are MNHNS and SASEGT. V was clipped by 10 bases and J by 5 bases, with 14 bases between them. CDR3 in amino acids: CATSWGTYGYTF. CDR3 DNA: TGTGCCACCAGCTGGGGGACTTATGGCTACACCTTC.

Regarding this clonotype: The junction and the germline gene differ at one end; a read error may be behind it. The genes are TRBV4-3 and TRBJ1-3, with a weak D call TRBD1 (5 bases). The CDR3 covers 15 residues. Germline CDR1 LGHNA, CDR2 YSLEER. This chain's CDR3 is CASSQGAGGGTTIYF. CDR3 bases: TGCGCCAGCAGCCAAGGGGCCGGGGGAGGAACCACCATATATTTT.

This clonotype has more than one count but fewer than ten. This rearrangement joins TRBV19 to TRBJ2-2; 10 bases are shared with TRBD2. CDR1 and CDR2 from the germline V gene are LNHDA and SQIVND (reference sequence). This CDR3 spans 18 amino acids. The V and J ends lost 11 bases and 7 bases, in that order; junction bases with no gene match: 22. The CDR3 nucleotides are TGTGCCGCAAGTCGGGACCTATCAGCGGGAGGGCCGAACGGGGAGCTGTTTTTT. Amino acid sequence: CAASRDLSAGGPNGELFF.

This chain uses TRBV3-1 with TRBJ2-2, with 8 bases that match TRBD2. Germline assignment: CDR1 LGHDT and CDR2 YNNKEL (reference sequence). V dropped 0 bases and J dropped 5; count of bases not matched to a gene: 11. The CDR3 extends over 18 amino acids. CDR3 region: CASSQEGWGAGVTGELFF. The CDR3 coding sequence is TGTGCCAGCAGCCAAGAGGGATGGGGAGCGGGAGTTACCGGGGAGCTGTTTTTT.

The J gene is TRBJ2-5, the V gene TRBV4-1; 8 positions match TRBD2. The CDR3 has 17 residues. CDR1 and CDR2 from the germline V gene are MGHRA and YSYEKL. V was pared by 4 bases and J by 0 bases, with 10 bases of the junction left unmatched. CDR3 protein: CASSPMDRGGYQETQYF. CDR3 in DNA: TGCGCCAGCAGCCCCATGGACCGGGGGGGGTACCAAGAGACCCAGTACTTC.

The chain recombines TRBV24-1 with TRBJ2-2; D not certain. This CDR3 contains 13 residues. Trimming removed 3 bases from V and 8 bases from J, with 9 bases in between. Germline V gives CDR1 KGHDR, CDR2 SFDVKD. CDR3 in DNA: TGTGCCACCAGTGATCTGGTTTCTGGGGAGCTGTTTTTT. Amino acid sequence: CATSDLVSGELFF.

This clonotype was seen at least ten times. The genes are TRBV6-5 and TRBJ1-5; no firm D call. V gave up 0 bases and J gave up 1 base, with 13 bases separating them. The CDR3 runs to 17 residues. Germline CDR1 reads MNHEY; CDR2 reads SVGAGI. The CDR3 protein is CASSYSRPIPSNQPQHF. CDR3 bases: TGTGCCAGCAGTTACTCGAGGCCCATACCAAGCAATCAGCCCCAGCATTTT.

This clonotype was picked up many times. CDR3 amino acids: CASSELARRNQPQHF. In nucleotides, the CDR3 is TGTGCCAGCAGTGAATTGGCCAGACGCAATCAGCCCCAGCATTTT. The chain links TRBV6-1 to TRBJ1-5, with D unresolved. The CDR3 loop spans 15 amino acids. Germline CDR1 is MNHNS and CDR2 is SASEGT. Trimming pared 2 bases from V and 2 bases from J, leaving 10 bases between.

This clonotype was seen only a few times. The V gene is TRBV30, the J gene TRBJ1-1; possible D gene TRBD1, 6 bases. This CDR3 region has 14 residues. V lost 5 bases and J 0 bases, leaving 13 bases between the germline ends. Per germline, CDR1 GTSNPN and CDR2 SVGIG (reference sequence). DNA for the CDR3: TGTGCCTGGGCTCGACAGGCCCTGAACACTGAAGCTTTCTTT. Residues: CAWARQALNTEAFF.

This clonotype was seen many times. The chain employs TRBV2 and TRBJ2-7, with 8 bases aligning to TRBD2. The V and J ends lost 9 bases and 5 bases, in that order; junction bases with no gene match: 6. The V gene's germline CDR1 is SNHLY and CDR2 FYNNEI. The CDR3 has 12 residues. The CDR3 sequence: CASYGGAHEQYF. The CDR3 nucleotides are TGTGCCAGTTACGGGGGGGCTCACGAGCAGTACTTC.

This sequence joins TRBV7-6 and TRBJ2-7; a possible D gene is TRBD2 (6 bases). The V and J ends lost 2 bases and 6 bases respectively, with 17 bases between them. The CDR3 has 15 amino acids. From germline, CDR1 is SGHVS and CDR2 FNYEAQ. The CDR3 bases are TGTGCCAGCAGCTTAAGCGCGGGGCCCTCGGGCGAGCAGTACTTC. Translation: CASSLSAGPSGEQYF.